This TCR beta chain was sequenced in a study of shared clonotypes between healthy human individuals. Study information: A donor's plate count was three for CD4 naive and three for CD4 memory; CD8 naive had two and CD8 memory one.

Remarks on this clone: Mismatch with germline at one junction end may stem from a read error.

For each subset, genomic DNA was distributed in equal portions over several immunoSEQ plates. Authors' methods: Junction-only immunoSEQ data arrived without quality scores, meaning filtering differed. Clones were sequenced by immunoSEQ multiplex PCR, and TCRdb holds only the in-frame ones, with some missing. V and J calls plus clone size are reproduced from that table; the DNA served to infer D and trimming. The sample holds some 2,000,000 clones, roughly 94% seen once. Germline V gives CDR1 SSHAT, CDR2 FNYEAQ (reference sequence). The CDR3 is 15 residues long. The receptor was derived from a man aged 18 to 30 in good health. The J gene is TRBJ2-5, the V gene TRBV7-7; 11 bases are a match to TRBD1. The sample consisted of naive CD4+ T cells sorted from blood. Indicated subset: CD45RA+ positively selected. CDR3 sequence: CASSPGQGALQTQYF. CDR3 DNA: TGTGCTAGCAGCCCAGGACAGGGGGCATTACAGACCCAGTACTTC.